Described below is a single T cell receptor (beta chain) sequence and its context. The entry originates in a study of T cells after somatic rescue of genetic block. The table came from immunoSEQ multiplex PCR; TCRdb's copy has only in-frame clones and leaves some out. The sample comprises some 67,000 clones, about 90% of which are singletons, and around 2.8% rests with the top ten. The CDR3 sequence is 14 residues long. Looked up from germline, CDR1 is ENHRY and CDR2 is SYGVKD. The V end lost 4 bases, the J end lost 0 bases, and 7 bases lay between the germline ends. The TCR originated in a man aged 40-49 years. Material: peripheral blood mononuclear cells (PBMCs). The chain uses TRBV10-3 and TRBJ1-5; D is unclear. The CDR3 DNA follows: TGTGCCATCAGTGTTGGAGGTAGCAATCAGCCCCAGCATTTT. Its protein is CAISVGGSNQPQHF.